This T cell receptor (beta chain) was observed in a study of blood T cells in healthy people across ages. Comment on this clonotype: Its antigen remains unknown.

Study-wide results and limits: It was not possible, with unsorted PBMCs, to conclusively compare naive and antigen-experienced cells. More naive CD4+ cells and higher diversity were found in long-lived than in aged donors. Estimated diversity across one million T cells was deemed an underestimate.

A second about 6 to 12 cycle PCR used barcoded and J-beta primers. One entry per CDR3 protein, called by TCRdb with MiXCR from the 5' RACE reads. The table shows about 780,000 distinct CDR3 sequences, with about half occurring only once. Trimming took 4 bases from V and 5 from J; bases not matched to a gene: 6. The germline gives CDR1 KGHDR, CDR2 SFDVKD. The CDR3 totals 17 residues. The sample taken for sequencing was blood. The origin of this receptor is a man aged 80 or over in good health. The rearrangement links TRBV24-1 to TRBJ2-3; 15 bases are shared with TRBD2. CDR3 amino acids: CATSDGTSGRRRDTQYF. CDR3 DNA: TGTGCCACCAGTGACGGGACTAGCGGGAGGCGGAGAGATACGCAGTATTTT.